These 18 T cell receptor beta chains originate from one sample sequenced in a study of OX40 agonist ivuxolimab in advanced cancers. Repertoires were generated with immunoSEQ multiplex PCR, while TCRdb's copy carries only in-frame clones and drops some. The repertoire holds fewer than 14,000 clones, with about 76% as singletons. The sequencing here drew on CD4+ or CD8+ T cells sorted from blood, taken in a trial of the OX40 agonist ivuxolimab. These receptors were collected from an adult with an advanced solid tumor such as melanoma, head and neck, liver or kidney cancer.

The V gene is TRBV6-1, the J gene TRBJ2-7; a possible D gene is TRBD2 (6 bases). The V end was cut by 6 bases, the J end by 6 bases, with 12 bases between. Germline CDR1 and CDR2: MNHNS and SASEGT. This CDR3 comprises 12 residues. Here the CDR3 reads CASRDGAGEQYF. The CDR3 DNA reads TGTGCCAGCAGGGACGGAGCGGGCGAGCAGTACTTC.

The genes are TRBV6-5 and TRBJ2-3; D possibly corresponds to TRBD2 (6 bases). The CDR3 spans 13 residues. CDR1 MNHEY and CDR2 SVGAGI come from the germline V gene. V was shortened by 3 bases and J by 7 bases, with 11 bases between the two germline ends. CDR3 loop: CASSYGGRNTQYF. DNA of the CDR3: TGTGCCAGCAGTTATGGGGGGAGGAATACGCAGTATTTT.

This clone is deemed medium-sized. V and J are TRBV4-1 and TRBJ1-2, with D unresolved. CDR3 length: 14 residues. Germline V gene lookup returns CDR1 MGHRA and CDR2 YSYEKL. V lost 0 bases to trimming and J lost 2 bases, with 7 bases between them. The CDR3 nucleotides are TGCGCCAGCAGCCAAGACAGAACAAACTATGGCTACACCTTC. As protein: CASSQDRTNYGYTF.

CDR3 nucleotides: TGCGCCAGCAGGGTCGGACCGGGGGATGAGCAGTTCTTC. Translating gives CASRVGPGDEQFF. The V and J genes are TRBV4-1 and TRBJ2-1; tentative D call: TRBD2 (6 bases). CDR1 and CDR2 from the germline V gene are MGHRA and YSYEKL. The CDR3 has 13 amino acids. Trimming stripped 6 bases from V and 8 bases from J, with 14 bases between.

This chain joins TRBV9 and TRBJ2-7; a weak D match, TRBD2 (5 bases). The CDR3 runs to 15 residues. Germline V gene sequence: CDR1 SGDLS, CDR2 YYNGEE. Trimming shortened V by 0 bases and J by 2 bases, and 12 bases separated the two germline ends. CDR3 sequence reads: CASSVGTGITYEQYF. The CDR3 DNA follows: TGTGCCAGCAGCGTAGGGACGGGAATCACCTACGAGCAGTACTTC.

This clone has a single count. V and J are TRBV6-5 and TRBJ2-7; TRBD1 is a possible D gene (6 bases). The CDR3 consists of 14 residues. Germline V gives CDR1 MNHEY, CDR2 SVGAGI. V was pared by 0 bases and J by 6 bases, with 12 bases between. The DNA for the CDR3 is TGTGCCAGCAGTTACTCGAGGACAGCTTTCGAGCAGTACTTC. Encoded protein: CASSYSRTAFEQYF.

The V and J genes are TRBV10-3 and TRBJ2-1; TRBD2 matches at 7 bases. Germline V lookup: CDR1 ENHRY, CDR2 SYGVKD. The CDR3 is 16 residues long. Trimming took 8 bases from V and 6 from J; bases not matched to a gene: 16. The CDR3 nucleotides are TGTGCCATCCTCCGCCCGACGGGACTAAGTGGCAATGAGCAGTTCTTC. This encodes CAILRPTGLSGNEQFF.

The chain couples TRBV7-6 to TRBJ2-3; no definite D call. Trimming stripped 1 base from V and 5 bases from J, with 10 bases between. In germline, CDR1 is SGHVS, CDR2 FNYEAQ. The CDR3 consists of 14 residues. The DNA for the CDR3 is TGTGCCAGCAGCTTAGGCCGAACGGGAGATACGCAGTATTTT. Its protein product is CASSLGRTGDTQYF.

The CDR3 loop is CASSLVLMTSDGYTF. Written as DNA, the CDR3 is TGTGCCAGCAGCTTAGTTTTGATGACATCAGATGGCTACACCTTC. The rearrangement links TRBV11-2 to TRBJ1-2; D is uncertain. V lost 1 base and J lost 6, with 15 bases in between. CDR3 length equals 15 residues. Looked up from germline, CDR1 is SGHAT and CDR2 is FQNNGV.

The V and J genes are TRBV6-6 and TRBJ2-1; D might be TRBD2 (5 bases). Germline assignment: CDR1 MNHNY and CDR2 SVGAGI (reference sequence). The CDR3 is 13 amino acids. With 6 bases removed from V and 7 bases from J, the gap between germline ends came to 13 bases. The CDR3 nucleotides read TGTGCCAGCAGCACTAGTACGGAGAATGAGCAGTTCTTC. Protein: CASSTSTENEQFF.

This clone was counted between two and nine times. This chain uses TRBV5-6 with TRBJ2-7; 7 bases align to TRBD2. Germline V gene data show CDR1 as SGHDT and CDR2 as YYEEEE. The V segment lost 4 bases and the J segment 4 bases; nucleotides outside the gene matches: 11. The CDR3 sequence is 15 residues long. CDR3 nucleotide sequence: TGTGCCAGCAGCCCTGGGGTAGGGGAGGGGTACGAGCAGTACTTC. It is translated as CASSPGVGEGYEQYF.

This clone was detected once. This chain uses TRBV13 with TRBJ1-1; tentative D call: TRBD1 (5 bases). Deletions cut 6 bases from V and 6 bases from J, with 14 bases between. CDR3 length: 13 amino acids. From germline, CDR1 is PRHDT and CDR2 FYEKMQ (reference sequence). CDR3 nucleotide sequence: TGTGCCAGCAGGTTGGGGGGATCTCCTGAAGCTTTCTTT. Encoded protein: CASRLGGSPEAFF.

The rearrangement uses TRBV6-6 and TRBJ1-2, with D possibly TRBD1 on 5 matching bases. V was trimmed by 4 bases and J by 2 bases, leaving 11 bases between them. This CDR3 spans 14 amino acids. Germline CDR1 MNHNY, CDR2 SVGAGI (reference sequence). The CDR3 DNA sequence: TGTGCCAGCAGTTTCTCGGGACTAAACTATGGCTACACCTTC. Translating it yields CASSFSGLNYGYTF.

This chain uses TRBV10-2 with TRBJ2-3; D ambiguous. The V end lost 4 bases, the J end lost 6 bases, and 14 bases lay between the germline ends. Germline values: CDR1 WSHSY, CDR2 SAAADI. This CDR3 spans 14 amino acids. The CDR3 DNA reads TGCGCCAGCAGTGTTGGCCTCTCAACTGATACGCAGTATTTT. Its protein product is CASSVGLSTDTQYF.

The CDR3 coding sequence is TGTGCCAGCAGCTTAATCATGGTCGAGAACACTGAAGCTTTCTTT. This sequence encodes CASSLIMVENTEAFF. This sequence joins TRBV5-6 and TRBJ1-1, with D uncertain. The CDR3 length is 15 residues. V was cut by 2 bases and J by 1 base, with 12 bases left in between. From germline, CDR1 is SGHDT and CDR2 YYEEEE. The full variable domain, completed using reference TRBV5-6 and TRBJ1-1, is DAGVTQSPTHLIKTRGQQVTLRCSPKSGHDTVSWYQQALGQGPQFIFQYYEEEERQRGNFPDRFSGHQFPNYSSELNVNALLLGDSALYLCASSLIMVENTEAFFGQGTRLTVV.

V gene TRBV27 combines with J gene TRBJ2-1; 10 nucleotides match TRBD2. In germline, CDR1 is MNHEY, CDR2 SMNVEV (reference sequence). V lost 2 bases to trimming and J lost 4 bases; unmatched junction nucleotides: 2. This CDR3 has 15 residues. The CDR3 DNA is TGTGCCAGCAGTTTAAGCGGGAGGGCTTACAATGAGCAGTTCTTC. Protein: CASSLSGRAYNEQFF.

The chain combines TRBV2 with TRBJ2-1; possible D gene TRBD2, 6 bases. Between the trimmed V and J ends, which lost 1 base and 7 bases, there was a span of 8 bases. This CDR3 spans 13 amino acids. Germline V gene data show CDR1 as SNHLY and CDR2 as FYNNEI. The CDR3: CASSEGRANEQFF. CDR3 in DNA: TGTGCCAGCAGTGAAGGGAGGGCTAATGAGCAGTTCTTC.

The V gene is TRBV2, the J gene TRBJ2-1; D call uncertain. Trimming took off 7 bases at V and 0 bases at J, with 16 bases between the two ends. The CDR3 runs to 16 residues. Germline assignment: CDR1 SNHLY and CDR2 FYNNEI. The CDR3 loop is CASTRDFASSYNEQFF. In DNA form, the CDR3 reads TGTGCCAGCACTCGCGACTTCGCCTCCTCCTACAATGAGCAGTTCTTC.